These 29 T cell receptor beta chains were all obtained from the same sample, sequenced in a study of blood T cell repertoires in COVID-19 (dated by TCRdb to the early 2020s). Library method: the immunoSEQ multiplex PCR assay. The source is immuneACCESS, and TCRdb retained only in-frame sequences with V and J called. Part of the clones is not carried over; for the studies checked, unresolved V genes explain less than half of this, and the remainder is unexplained. Counted in this sample were 120,000 or so clones; 70% to 85% of them appeared once. Less than 20% of the sample comes from the top ten. Source material: peripheral blood. These receptors were obtained from a woman aged 45-60 years with acute or convalescent COVID-19.

The V call is TRBV7-2, the J call TRBJ2-3; 10 positions agree with TRBD2. Germline CDR1 reads SGHTA; CDR2 reads FQGNSA. This CDR3 is built from 15 residues. V lost 6 bases to trimming and J lost 2 bases; unmatched junction nucleotides: 5. The CDR3 sequence is CASSPAGGNTDTQYF. In DNA form, the CDR3 reads TGTGCCAGCAGTCCAGCGGGGGGGAACACAGATACGCAGTATTTT.

The chain links TRBV20-1 to TRBJ2-2; TRBD2 agrees at 9 bases. V was pared by 3 bases and J by 3 bases, with 5 bases of the junction left unmatched. The CDR3 is 15 residues long. From germline, CDR1 is DFQATT and CDR2 SNEGSKA (reference sequence). CDR3 amino acids: CSASRQRGDTGELFF. As DNA, the CDR3 is TGCAGTGCTAGTCGACAGCGGGGGGACACCGGGGAGCTGTTTTTT.

The genes are TRBV5-1 and TRBJ1-1; 7 positions agree with TRBD1. V lost 4 bases, J lost 6 bases, and 12 bases stayed unmatched. This CDR3 comprises 15 residues. Per germline, CDR1 SGHRS and CDR2 YFSETQ. CDR3 DNA: TGCGCCAGCAGCATAAGCGTACAGGGGTTCGCTGAAGCTTTCTTT. The encoded protein is CASSISVQGFAEAFF. The full variable domain, completed using reference TRBV5-1 and TRBJ1-1, is KAGVTQTPRYLIKTRGQQVTLSCSPISGHRSVSWYQQTPGQGLQFLFEYFSETQRNKGNFPGRFSGRQFSNSRSEMNVSTLELGDSALYLCASSISVQGFAEAFFGQGTRLTVV.

J is TRBJ2-7 and V is TRBV6-1; TRBD1 might be the D (6 bases). Germline CDR1 is MNHNS and CDR2 is SASEGT. CDR3 length: 13 amino acids. V shed 3 bases and J shed 3 bases, with 9 bases lying between them. The chain's CDR3 is CASSEGHYYEQYF. The CDR3 nucleotides read TGTGCCAGCAGTGAGGGACATTACTACGAGCAGTACTTC.

This clone was seen only a few times. The same CDR3 also results from other DNA sequences found in this sample. The rearrangement uses TRBV2 and TRBJ2-7; D might be TRBD1 (5 bases). The V gene's germline CDR1 is SNHLY and CDR2 FYNNEI. The V and J ends lost 3 bases and 0 bases respectively, with 12 bases between them. CDR3 size: 15 residues. This CDR3 reads CASSEGRLSSYEQYF. DNA for the CDR3: TGTGCCAGCAGTGAGGGGCGGCTGAGCTCCTACGAGCAGTACTTC.

V is TRBV30 and J is TRBJ1-1, with D perhaps TRBD1 (5 bases). The CDR3 spans 14 residues. Trimming removed 2 bases at V and 0 bases at J, with 10 bases between. Germline CDR1 GTSNPN, CDR2 SVGIG (reference sequence). The CDR3 loop reads CAWSLNRLNTEAFF. DNA of the CDR3: TGTGCCTGGAGTTTGAACAGGCTGAACACTGAAGCTTTCTTT.

This chain connects TRBV5-1 to TRBJ1-2, with D perhaps TRBD1 (6 bases). Deletions cut 1 base from V and 9 bases from J, with 22 bases between. Germline V lookup: CDR1 SGHRS, CDR2 YFSETQ. This CDR3 region has 16 residues. Here the CDR3 DNA reads TGCGCCAGCAGCTTGTTCTCGATGGGGGACACCGGGCGCTACACCTTC. Translating gives CASSLFSMGDTGRYTF. Full variable domain (remainder filled in from reference TRBV5-1 and TRBJ1-2): KAGVTQTPRYLIKTRGQQVTLSCSPISGHRSVSWYQQTPGQGLQFLFEYFSETQRNKGNFPGRFSGRQFSNSRSEMNVSTLELGDSALYLCASSLFSMGDTGRYTFGSGTRLTVV.

The chain joins TRBV9 to TRBJ2-3, with 7 bases fitting TRBD1. V lost 3 bases, J lost 0 bases, and 13 bases stayed unmatched. The length of the CDR3 is 18 residues. Looked up from germline, CDR1 is SGDLS and CDR2 is YYNGEE. This chain's CDR3 is CASSGGTAVGPSTDTQYF. The CDR3 DNA follows: TGTGCCAGCAGCGGGGGGACAGCGGTCGGACCTAGCACAGATACGCAGTATTTT.

The genes are TRBV10-1 and TRBJ1-1, with D unclear. CDR3 length: 13 amino acids. Per the germline V gene, CDR1 is WNHNN and CDR2 is SYGVQD (reference sequence). The ends were cut back, 4 bases at V and 0 bases at J, with 6 bases in the middle. In DNA, the CDR3 is TGCGCCAGCAGTGCTAGAGTGAACACTGAAGCTTTCTTT. Its protein product is CASSARVNTEAFF.

The rearrangement joins TRBV5-1 to TRBJ2-7; the D is unclear. CDR1 SGHRS and CDR2 YFSETQ come from the germline V gene. Trimming pared 1 base from V and 0 bases from J, leaving 5 bases between. This CDR3 is built from 13 residues. For the CDR3, the DNA is TGCGCCAGCAGCTTGACACCCTCCTACGAGCAGTACTTC. Protein product: CASSLTPSYEQYF. The whole variable domain, remainder taken from reference TRBV5-1 and TRBJ2-7, is KAGVTQTPRYLIKTRGQQVTLSCSPISGHRSVSWYQQTPGQGLQFLFEYFSETQRNKGNFPGRFSGRQFSNSRSEMNVSTLELGDSALYLCASSLTPSYEQYFGPGTRLTVT.

This clone was detected once. This chain joins TRBV11-2 and TRBJ2-1; 7 bases are shared with TRBD2. The CDR3 length is 17 residues. V lost 5 bases, J lost 3 bases, and 13 bases stayed unmatched. CDR1 SGHAT and CDR2 FQNNGV come from the germline V gene. The CDR3 DNA sequence: TGTGCCAGCAGCCCTACCGGGCGGGGGAAACTCTACAATGAGCAGTTCTTC. Translated: CASSPTGRGKLYNEQFF.

The chain uses TRBV14 and TRBJ2-1; D possibly corresponds to TRBD2 (6 bases). The germline V and J ends were trimmed by 1 base and 4 bases, with 11 bases remaining between them. CDR3 length: 15 residues. The V gene's germline CDR1 is SGHDN and CDR2 FVKESK. CDR3 region: CASSQGRRDYNEQFF. DNA for the CDR3: TGTGCCAGCAGCCAAGGTAGGCGGGATTACAATGAGCAGTTCTTC. Using reference TRBV14 and TRBJ2-1 for the parts outside the CDR3, the full variable domain is EAGVTQFPSHSVIEKGQTVTLRCDPISGHDNLYWYRRVMGKEIKFLLHFVKESKQDESGMPNNRFLAERTGGTYSTLKVQPAELEDSGVYFCASSQGRRDYNEQFFGPGTRLTVL.

This clone was observed a few times. V usage is TRBV6-1 and J usage is TRBJ1-6, with 11 bases aligning to TRBD1. Germline values: CDR1 MNHNS, CDR2 SASEGT. This CDR3 comprises 15 residues. V dropped 3 bases and J dropped 8; count of bases not matched to a gene: 3. The CDR3 loop reads CASSERTGGDSPLHF. The CDR3 DNA reads as TGTGCCAGCAGTGAGCGGACAGGGGGCGATTCACCCCTCCACTTT.

The rearrangement links TRBV19 to TRBJ2-7; TRBD1 agrees at 7 bases. This CDR3 has 16 residues. From germline, CDR1 is LNHDA and CDR2 SQIVND (reference sequence). V was pared by 6 bases and J by 2 bases, with 13 bases of the junction left unmatched. CDR3: CASSRPGSGGTYEQYF. The CDR3 bases are TGTGCCAGTAGCAGACCCGGGTCAGGGGGTACCTACGAGCAGTACTTC.

The chain uses TRBV6-1 and TRBJ1-6; D is possibly TRBD1 (5 bases). The CDR3 spans 14 residues. V lost 3 bases and J lost 9, with 12 bases in between. The germline V gene encodes CDR1 MNHNS and CDR2 SASEGT. CDR3 sequence (DNA): TGTGCCAGCAGTGACGCAGGGATGGGTTCACCCCTCCACTTT. It is translated as CASSDAGMGSPLHF.

The chain is built from TRBV19 and TRBJ1-1, with a possible D match to TRBD1 (5 bases). The CDR3 has 17 amino acids. Looked up from germline, CDR1 is LNHDA and CDR2 is SQIVND (reference sequence). The ends were cut back, 7 bases at V and 1 base at J, with 22 bases in the middle. The CDR3 nucleotides are TGTGCCAGTAAGTACAGGCCCCCGGATCGAGCGAACACTGAAGCTTTCTTT. Translation: CASKYRPPDRANTEAFF. The variable domain in full, with the rest retrieved from reference TRBV19 and TRBJ1-1, is DGGITQSPKYLFRKEGQNVTLSCEQNLNHDAMYWYRQDPGQGLRLIYYSQIVNDFQKGDIAEGYSVSREKKESFPLTVTSAQKNPTAFYLCASKYRPPDRANTEAFFGQGTRLTVV.

The rearrangement joins TRBV4-1 to TRBJ1-1, with TRBD1 matching 8 bases. Germline loops: CDR1 MGHRA, CDR2 YSYEKL. V was pared by 4 bases and J by 10 bases, with 8 bases of the junction left unmatched. The CDR3 length is 13 residues. The CDR3 sequence: CASSPSTGAGAFF. The CDR3 DNA follows: TGCGCCAGCAGCCCTTCGACAGGGGCGGGAGCTTTCTTT.

This chain connects TRBV27 to TRBJ2-7; D may be TRBD1 (5 bases). Germline V gene sequence: CDR1 MNHEY, CDR2 SMNVEV (reference sequence). The CDR3 has 13 residues. V lost 5 bases to trimming and J lost 2 bases, with 10 bases between them. CDR3 sequence (DNA): TGTGCCAGCAGTGATGGGGCCGCCTACGAGCAGTACTTC. Its protein is CASSDGAAYEQYF.

The genes are TRBV5-1 and TRBJ1-6; 7 nucleotides match TRBD1. Germline CDR1 reads SGHRS; CDR2 reads YFSETQ. V lost 6 bases to trimming and J lost 6 bases; unmatched junction nucleotides: 6. CDR3 length equals 14 residues. In DNA form, the CDR3 reads TGCGCCAGCAACGAGGGGGCGGGTAATTCACCCCTCCACTTT. This codes for CASNEGAGNSPLHF.

The V and J genes are TRBV2 and TRBJ2-3, with 8 bases matching TRBD2. In germline, CDR1 is SNHLY, CDR2 FYNNEI. V lost 10 bases, J lost 5 bases, and 17 bases stayed unmatched. This CDR3 comprises 16 residues. The CDR3 DNA sequence: TGTGCCACTCGAAGAGAAGCGGGGGCGAGGGGAGATACGCAGTATTTT. The encoded protein is CATRREAGARGDTQYF.

V usage is TRBV9 and J usage is TRBJ2-2; 10 bases fit TRBD2. This CDR3 contains 16 residues. The germline V gene encodes CDR1 SGDLS and CDR2 YYNGEE. V dropped 4 bases and J dropped 7; count of bases not matched to a gene: 10. The CDR3 DNA follows: TGTGCCAGCAGCCCGGGGAGCGGGGGGGCTGACGGGGAGCTGTTTTTT. Amino acid sequence: CASSPGSGGADGELFF.

The CDR3 here is CASSEFGSRNQPQHF. Here the CDR3 DNA reads TGTGCCAGCAGTGAATTCGGGTCGCGCAATCAGCCCCAGCATTTT. The V and J genes are TRBV6-1 and TRBJ1-5, with D unresolved. The length of the CDR3 is 15 residues. The germline gives CDR1 MNHNS, CDR2 SASEGT. Trimming left V 2 bases short and J 2 bases short, with 10 bases between.

The V and J genes are TRBV6-5 and TRBJ1-1; D is ambiguous. V lost 6 bases to trimming and J lost 0 bases, with 11 bases between them. The CDR3 is 14 residues long. Germline CDR1 MNHEY, CDR2 SVGAGI. CDR3 protein: CASSKIRVNTEAFF. The CDR3 DNA follows: TGTGCCAGCAGCAAAATCCGGGTGAACACTGAAGCTTTCTTT.

The V call is TRBV6-6, the J call TRBJ1-5; TRBD1 aligns across 7 bases. The CDR3 has 15 amino acids. Trimming cost V 2 bases and J 6 bases; bases outside gene matches: 7. Germline values: CDR1 MNHNY, CDR2 SVGAGI (reference sequence). The CDR3 protein is CASSYDQGDVQPQHF. The CDR3 DNA reads as TGTGCCAGCAGTTACGACCAGGGGGATGTTCAGCCCCAGCATTTT.

V gene TRBV27 combines with J gene TRBJ2-7; tentatively, D is TRBD1 (6 bases). The V gene lost 2 bases and the J gene lost 3 bases, with 11 bases spanning the gap. Germline values: CDR1 MNHEY, CDR2 SMNVEV (reference sequence). The CDR3 consists of 14 residues. The CDR3 sequence is CASSLRQVSYEQYF. The CDR3 DNA reads TGTGCCAGCAGTTTAAGACAGGTCAGCTACGAGCAGTACTTC.

The chain employs TRBV2 and TRBJ1-1; unclear D gene. Germline lookup yields CDR1 SNHLY and CDR2 FYNNEI. V shed 5 bases and J shed 3 bases, with 13 bases lying between them. There are 14 residues in the CDR3. CDR3 in amino acids: CASSLRHGDTEAFF. The CDR3 DNA follows: TGTGCCAGCAGTTTGCGCCACGGGGACACTGAAGCTTTCTTT. Filled out from reference TRBV2 and TRBJ1-1, the complete variable domain reads EPEVTQTPSHQVTQMGQEVILRCVPISNHLYFYWYRQILGQKVEFLVSFYNNEISEKSEIFDDQFSVERPDGSNFTLKIRSTKLEDSAMYFCASSLRHGDTEAFFGQGTRLTVV.

The V call is TRBV3-1 (or the pseudogene TRBV3-2), the J call TRBJ2-3; D call uncertain. V shed 4 bases and J shed 0 bases, with 8 bases lying between them. The germline V gene encodes CDR1 LGHDT and CDR2 YNNKEL (reference sequence). This CDR3 region has 14 residues. CDR3 sequence reads: CASSPVTSTDTQYF. The CDR3 nucleotides read TGTGCCAGCAGCCCCGTCACTAGCACAGATACGCAGTATTTT.

The CDR3 protein is CASSSNKNQPQHF. CDR3 coding DNA: TGTGCCAGCAGCAGTAACAAGAATCAGCCCCAGCATTTT. The rearrangement uses TRBV6-5 and TRBJ1-5, with D uncertain. V was clipped by 6 bases and J by 4 bases, with 10 bases between them. The CDR3 covers 13 residues. Germline loops: CDR1 MNHEY, CDR2 SVGAGI.

The chain uses TRBV6-6 and TRBJ1-2, with 7 bases fitting TRBD1. The germline gives CDR1 MNHNY, CDR2 SVGAGI (reference sequence). Trimming took 5 bases from V and 4 from J; bases not matched to a gene: 7. The CDR3 consists of 14 residues. CDR3 sequence (DNA): TGTGCCAGCAGTCTAGGGGGCGGGCTCTATGGCTACACCTTC. Its protein product is CASSLGGGLYGYTF.